One and the same sample provided the 17 T cell receptor beta chains below, sequenced in a study of cytomegalovirus exposure and HLA in healthy donors (dated by TCRdb to the late 2010s). The library was prepared using the immunoSEQ multiplex PCR assay. A mixture of 60 forward primers for TCR Vbeta segments and 13 reverse primers for TCR Jbeta segments was used in the multiplex PCR. The table comes from immuneACCESS by way of TCRdb, which keeps in-frame sequences with V and J called. Part of the clones is missing from these tables; in studies checked, under half for an unresolved V gene and the rest for unknown reasons. This sample gives about 56,000 clones in total; 70% to 85% of them show up just once. In total, the top ten clones hold around 1.7% of the sample. Sequenced: PBMCs. Source of these receptors: a man aged 35 to 55 in good health and CMV-seronegative.

Comment on this clone: At one end the junction does not follow the germline gene, possibly because of a read error. This rearrangement joins TRBV19 to TRBJ2-1; TRBD2 matches 13 bases. The germline gives CDR1 LNHDA, CDR2 SQIVND (reference sequence). CDR3 length equals 15 residues. The CDR3 region has the DNA TGTGCCAGTAGGATAGGACTAGCGGGGGACAATGAGCAGTTCTTC. This sequence encodes CASRIGLAGDNEQFF.

This clone has a handful of counts. The chain recombines TRBV5-1 with TRBJ1-4, with 9 nucleotides matching TRBD1. With V trimmed by 2 bases and J by 6 bases, 11 bases remained unmatched. In germline, CDR1 is SGHRS, CDR2 YFSETQ. The CDR3 runs 17 residues. The CDR3 loop reads CASSLGWNRGRDEKLFF. CDR3 bases: TGCGCCAGCAGCTTAGGATGGAACAGGGGGCGAGATGAAAAACTGTTTTTT.

The V gene is TRBV19, the J gene TRBJ1-2; 8 bases agree with TRBD1. With V trimmed by 4 bases and J by 4 bases, 2 bases remained unmatched. The CDR3 covers 13 residues. The germline CDR1 and CDR2 sequences are LNHDA and SQIVND (reference sequence). This CDR3 is CASSKTGAYGYTF. The CDR3 DNA is TGTGCCAGTAGTAAGACAGGGGCCTATGGCTACACCTTC.

This clone was seen only once. The V call is TRBV5-1, the J call TRBJ2-1; 8 bases agree with TRBD2. This CDR3 region has 14 residues. V was clipped by 2 bases and J by 4 bases; unmatched bases: 2. CDR1 and CDR2 (germline): SGHRS, YFSETQ. DNA of the CDR3: TGCGCCAGCAGCTTCGGGGGGGGTTACAATGAGCAGTTCTTC. Translated, it gives CASSFGGGYNEQFF.

This clone showed up just once. The chain joins TRBV15 to TRBJ2-1, with TRBD1 identical over 12 bases. CDR1 is LNHNV and CDR2 is YYDKDF in the germline V gene (reference sequence). V was pared by 2 bases and J by 7 bases, with 6 bases of the junction left unmatched. CDR3 length: 16 amino acids. The CDR3 is CATSRNRDRGLNEQFF. CDR3 DNA: TGTGCCACCAGCAGAAACCGGGACAGGGGGCTTAATGAGCAGTTCTTC.

V usage is TRBV30 and J usage is TRBJ1-3, with 12 bases identical to TRBD1. V lost 1 base, J lost 6 bases, and 1 base stayed unmatched. Germline lookup yields CDR1 GTSNPN and CDR2 SVGIG (reference sequence). The CDR3 spans 14 residues. CDR3 coding DNA: TGTGCCTGGAGTGCGGGACAGGGGGCAAACACCATATATTTT. Its protein is CAWSAGQGANTIYF.

The chain couples TRBV7-8 to TRBJ1-5, with 10 bases identical to TRBD1. The CDR3 length is 15 residues. Germline loops: CDR1 SGHVS, CDR2 FQNEAQ. V shed 11 bases, J shed 7 bases, and the junction held 14 bases outside the gene matches. The CDR3 sequence is CAVARDRGPSQPQHF. The CDR3 DNA reads TGTGCCGTGGCCCGGGACAGGGGCCCAAGCCAGCCCCAGCATTTT.

J is TRBJ2-3 and V is TRBV10-3; possible D gene TRBD2, 6 bases. This CDR3 is built from 12 residues. V gave up 9 bases and J gave up 1 base, with 8 bases separating them. The V gene's germline CDR1 is ENHRY and CDR2 SYGVKD. The DNA of the CDR3 is TGTGCCATGGGACTTGGCACAGATACGCAGTATTTT. Protein: CAMGLGTDTQYF.

The rearrangement joins TRBV7-8 to TRBJ1-1; D gene unclear. From germline, CDR1 is SGHVS and CDR2 FQNEAQ. Trimming stripped 10 bases from V and 5 bases from J, with 14 bases between. The CDR3 loop spans 12 amino acids. CDR3 region: CATRRAETEAFF. CDR3 nucleotides: TGTGCCACCCGGCGAGCGGAGACTGAAGCTTTCTTT.

The V gene is TRBV4-2, the J gene TRBJ2-3, with D maybe TRBD1 (5 bases). Trimming shortened V by 0 bases and J by 4 bases, and 11 bases separated the two germline ends. The germline V gene encodes CDR1 LGHNA and CDR2 YNFKEQ. The CDR3 loop spans 15 amino acids. CDR3 in amino acids: CASSQDIQGADTQYF. CDR3 DNA: TGTGCCAGCAGCCAAGACATTCAGGGTGCAGATACGCAGTATTTT.

The chain has TRBV10-2 and TRBJ1-5; D remains ambiguous. Deletions cut 5 bases from V and 4 bases from J, with 3 bases between. The germline gives CDR1 WSHSY, CDR2 SAAADI. The CDR3 is 11 residues long. CDR3 sequence: CASSPNQPQHF. The CDR3 region has the DNA TGCGCCAGCAGTCCGAATCAGCCCCAGCATTTT.

The rearrangement links TRBV2 to TRBJ2-2, with 10 bases lining up with TRBD1. CDR3 length: 15 amino acids. After removal of 6 bases from V and 5 bases from J, the junction contained 6 bases not matched to a gene. CDR1 SNHLY and CDR2 FYNNEI come from the germline V gene. The CDR3 here is CASRGTGAFTGELFF. The CDR3 DNA sequence: TGTGCCAGCAGAGGGACAGGGGCTTTTACCGGGGAGCTGTTTTTT.

The chain combines TRBV6-1 with TRBJ1-2; D is uncertain. Deletions cut 7 bases from V and 4 bases from J, with 10 bases between. Germline assignment: CDR1 MNHNS and CDR2 SASEGT. CDR3 length: 12 amino acids. In nucleotides, the CDR3 is TGTGCCAGCAACCGACACCCCTATGGCTACACCTTC. Translating it yields CASNRHPYGYTF.

The chain combines TRBV11-3 with TRBJ1-1, with TRBD1 identical over 7 bases. V trimming: 4 bases; J trimming: 7 bases; junction bases outside the gene matches: 6. This CDR3 is 13 amino acids long. Germline V CDR1 and CDR2: SGHNT, YENEEA. In DNA form, the CDR3 reads TGTGCCAGCAGCTGGGACAGTCGAGGTGAAGCTTTCTTT. This translates into CASSWDSRGEAFF.

The rearrangement uses TRBV11-3 and TRBJ2-5, with TRBD1 as a possible D gene (5 bases). Trimming removed 5 bases at V and 1 base at J, with 11 bases between. CDR3 size: 14 residues. Germline V gives CDR1 SGHNT, CDR2 YENEEA. In DNA, the CDR3 is TGTGCCAGCAGCCCGGTGGGGCCCCAAGAGACCCAGTACTTC. This translates into CASSPVGPQETQYF.

The gene calls are TRBV7-6 and TRBJ1-4; weak D call: TRBD1 (5 bases). Trimming pared 0 bases from V and 8 bases from J, leaving 16 bases between. The CDR3 is 16 amino acids. Looked up from germline, CDR1 is SGHVS and CDR2 is FNYEAQ. The CDR3 nucleotides read TGTGCCAGCAGCTTAGCGCCAGGGTGGATGAAAGAAAAACTGTTTTTT. This sequence encodes CASSLAPGWMKEKLFF.

The chain has TRBV30 and TRBJ1-1; D remains unclear. CDR1 GTSNPN and CDR2 SVGIG come from the germline V gene (reference sequence). The CDR3 consists of 12 residues. V gave up 0 bases and J gave up 6 bases, with 8 bases separating them. CDR3 in amino acids: CAWSVLSAEAFF. The CDR3 DNA sequence: TGTGCCTGGAGTGTACTGAGCGCTGAAGCTTTCTTT.